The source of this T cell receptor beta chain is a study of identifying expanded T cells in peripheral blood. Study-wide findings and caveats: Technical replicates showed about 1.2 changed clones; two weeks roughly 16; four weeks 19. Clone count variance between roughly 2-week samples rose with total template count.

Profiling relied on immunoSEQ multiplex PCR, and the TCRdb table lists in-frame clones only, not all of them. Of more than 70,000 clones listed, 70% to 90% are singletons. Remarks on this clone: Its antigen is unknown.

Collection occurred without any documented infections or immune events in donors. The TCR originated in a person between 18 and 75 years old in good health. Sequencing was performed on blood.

The CDR3 loop is CASGAGGLAGVGETQYF. CDR3 coding DNA: TGTGCCAGCGGAGCAGGGGGACTAGCGGGGGTAGGAGAGACCCAGTACTTC. This chain links TRBV2 with TRBJ2-5; 14 nucleotides agree with TRBD2. Trimming at V came to 8 bases and at J to 4 bases, leaving 12 bases not matched to a gene. Germline V gene data show CDR1 as SNHLY and CDR2 as FYNNEI. The CDR3 consists of 17 residues.